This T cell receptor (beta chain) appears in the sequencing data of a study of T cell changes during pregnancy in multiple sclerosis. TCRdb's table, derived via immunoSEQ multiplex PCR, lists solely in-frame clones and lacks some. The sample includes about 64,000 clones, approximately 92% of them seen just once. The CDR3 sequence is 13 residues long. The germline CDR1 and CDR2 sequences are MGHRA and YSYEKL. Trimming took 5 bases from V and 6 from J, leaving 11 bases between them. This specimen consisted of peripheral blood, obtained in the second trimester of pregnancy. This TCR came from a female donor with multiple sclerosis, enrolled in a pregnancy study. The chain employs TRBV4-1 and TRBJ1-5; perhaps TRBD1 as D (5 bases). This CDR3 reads CASSRGLSQPQHF. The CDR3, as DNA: TGCGCCAGCAGCAGGGGTTTAAGTCAGCCCCAGCATTTT.